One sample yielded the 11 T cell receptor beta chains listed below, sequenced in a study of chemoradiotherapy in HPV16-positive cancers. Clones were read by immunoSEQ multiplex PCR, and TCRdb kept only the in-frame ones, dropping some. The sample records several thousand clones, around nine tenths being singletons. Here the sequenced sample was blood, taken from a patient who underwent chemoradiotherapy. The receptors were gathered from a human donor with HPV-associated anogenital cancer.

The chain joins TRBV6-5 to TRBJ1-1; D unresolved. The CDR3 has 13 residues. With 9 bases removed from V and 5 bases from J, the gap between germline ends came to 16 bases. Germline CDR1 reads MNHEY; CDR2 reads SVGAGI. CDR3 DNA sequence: TGTGCCAGTCTCGGAGAATTGGGGACTGAAGCTTTCTTT. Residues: CASLGELGTEAFF.

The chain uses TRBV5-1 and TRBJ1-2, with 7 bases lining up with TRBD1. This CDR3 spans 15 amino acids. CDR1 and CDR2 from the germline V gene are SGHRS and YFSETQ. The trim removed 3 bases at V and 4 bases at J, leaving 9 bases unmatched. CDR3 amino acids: CASSYTTGSSYGYTF. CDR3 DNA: TGCGCCAGCAGCTACACGACAGGGTCGAGCTATGGCTACACCTTC.

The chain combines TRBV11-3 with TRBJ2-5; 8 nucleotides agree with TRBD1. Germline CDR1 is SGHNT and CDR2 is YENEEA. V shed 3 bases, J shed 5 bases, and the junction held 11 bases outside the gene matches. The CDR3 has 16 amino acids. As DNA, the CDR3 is TGTGCCAGCAGCTTTGGCAGGGGGCGCGACTGGGAGACCCAGTACTTC. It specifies CASSFGRGRDWETQYF.

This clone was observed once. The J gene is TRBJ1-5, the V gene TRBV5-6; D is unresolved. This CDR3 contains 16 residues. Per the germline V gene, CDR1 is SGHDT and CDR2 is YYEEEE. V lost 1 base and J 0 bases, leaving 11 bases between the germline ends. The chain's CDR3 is CASSLNRMYSNQPQHF. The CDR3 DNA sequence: TGTGCCAGCAGCTTGAACAGAATGTATAGCAATCAGCCCCAGCATTTT.

The CDR3 DNA follows: TGTGCCAGCAGCTTAGGCTCGGGAGCCGGCTATGGCTACACCTTC. It yields the protein CASSLGSGAGYGYTF. The chain joins TRBV7-3 to TRBJ1-2; D is unresolved. Germline CDR1 and CDR2: SGHTA and FQGTGA. The V end lost 2 bases, the J end lost 4 bases, and 14 bases lay between the germline ends. This CDR3 is 15 amino acids long.

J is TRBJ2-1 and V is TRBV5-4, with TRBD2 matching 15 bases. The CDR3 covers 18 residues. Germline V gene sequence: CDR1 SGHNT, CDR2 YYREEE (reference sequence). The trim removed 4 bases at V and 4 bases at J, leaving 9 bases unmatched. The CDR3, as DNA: TGTGCCAGCAGCGACGGGACTAGCGGGGGGCGCTATTACAATGAGCAGTTCTTC. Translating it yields CASSDGTSGGRYYNEQFF.

The CDR3 here is CASSPGEMNTEAFF. For the CDR3, the DNA is TGTGCCAGCAGCCCAGGGGAGATGAACACTGAAGCTTTCTTT. The chain joins TRBV11-3 to TRBJ1-1; D is possibly TRBD1 (6 bases). V was shortened by 5 bases and J by 0 bases, with 10 bases between the two germline ends. The CDR3 spans 14 residues. Germline loops: CDR1 SGHNT, CDR2 YENEEA.

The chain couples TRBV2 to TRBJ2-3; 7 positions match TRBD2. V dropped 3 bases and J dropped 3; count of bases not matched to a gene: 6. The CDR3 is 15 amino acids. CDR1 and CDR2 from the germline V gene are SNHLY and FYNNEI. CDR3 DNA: TGTGCCAGCAGTGAGGAGCGGGGACCAACAGATACGCAGTATTTT. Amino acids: CASSEERGPTDTQYF. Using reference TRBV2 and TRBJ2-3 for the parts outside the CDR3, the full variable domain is EPEVTQTPSHQVTQMGQEVILRCVPISNHLYFYWYRQILGQKVEFLVSFYNNEISEKSEIFDDQFSVERPDGSNFTLKIRSTKLEDSAMYFCASSEERGPTDTQYFGPGTRLTVL.

The CDR3 DNA sequence: TGTGCCAGCAGCTTGACTGGGGGGGACCCTGAAGCTTTCTTT. The encoded protein is CASSLTGGDPEAFF. The chain is built from TRBV11-3 and TRBJ1-1; possible D gene TRBD1, 5 bases. The germline CDR1 and CDR2 sequences are SGHNT and YENEEA. The CDR3 has 14 amino acids. V lost 3 bases and J 6 bases, leaving 14 bases between the germline ends. Full variable domain (missing parts from reference TRBV11-3 and TRBJ1-1): EAGVVQSPRYKIIEKKQPVAFWCNPISGHNTLYWYLQNLGQGPELLIRYENEEAVDDSQLPKDRFSAERLKGVDSTLKIQPAELGDSAVYLCASSLTGGDPEAFFGQGTRLTVV.

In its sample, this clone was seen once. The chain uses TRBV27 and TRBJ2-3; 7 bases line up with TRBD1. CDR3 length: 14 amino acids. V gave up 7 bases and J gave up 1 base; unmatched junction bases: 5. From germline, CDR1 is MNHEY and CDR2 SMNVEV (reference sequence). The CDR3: CASTAQGRTDTQYF. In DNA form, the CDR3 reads TGTGCCAGCACCGCACAGGGGCGCACAGATACGCAGTATTTT.

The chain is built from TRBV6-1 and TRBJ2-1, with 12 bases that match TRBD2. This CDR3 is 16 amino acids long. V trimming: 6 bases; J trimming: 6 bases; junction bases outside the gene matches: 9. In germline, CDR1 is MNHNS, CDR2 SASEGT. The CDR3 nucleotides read TGTGCCAGCAGGGAATTCCTAGCGGGGGGGACCAATGAGCAGTTCTTC. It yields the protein CASREFLAGGTNEQFF.